This entry lists 15 T cell receptor beta chains sequenced from one sample in a study of blood T cell repertoires in COVID-19. Using immunoSEQ multiplex PCR, the repertoire was profiled, and TCRdb retains in-frame clones only, with some absent. Counted here are 200,000 to 250,000 clones, approximately 84% occurring once; the ten biggest clones make up approximately 8%. Sequencing was performed on peripheral blood. These receptors all come from a woman aged 80 or over with COVID-19, enrolled during active disease.

The chain joins TRBV3-1 (or the pseudogene TRBV3-2) to TRBJ2-5, with a tentative D call TRBD2 (6 bases). V was trimmed by 8 bases and J by 5 bases, leaving 12 bases between them. Germline values: CDR1 LGHDT, CDR2 YNNKEL (reference sequence). The CDR3 has 12 residues. The CDR3: CASGVAGETQYF. For the CDR3, the DNA is TGTGCCAGCGGGGTGGCGGGGGAGACCCAGTACTTC.

The chain joins TRBV6-5 to TRBJ1-1; tentative D call: TRBD1 (5 bases). CDR3 length: 12 amino acids. V dropped 8 bases and J dropped 1 base, with 8 bases sitting between them. Germline V gives CDR1 MNHEY, CDR2 SVGAGI. CDR3: CASYRGNTEAFF. CDR3 bases: TGTGCCAGCTATAGGGGGAACACTGAAGCTTTCTTT.

This chain joins TRBV3-1 (or the pseudogene TRBV3-2) and TRBJ1-2; 7 bases fit TRBD1. CDR3 length equals 15 residues. Losses at the gene ends were 0 bases for V and 8 bases for J; bases not matched to a gene: 9. CDR1 is LGHDT, CDR2 YNNKEL, per germline (reference sequence). The CDR3 DNA sequence: TGTGCCAGCAGCCAAGATCCAGGGGGGACATCGGGCTACACCTTC. Amino acid sequence: CASSQDPGGTSGYTF.

The chain uses TRBV11-2 and TRBJ2-7, with 11 bases fitting TRBD2. The J segment lost 6 bases and the V segment lost 2 bases, leaving 6 bases of the junction unmatched. Per germline, CDR1 SGHAT and CDR2 FQNNGV. This CDR3 is built from 15 residues. CDR3 protein: CASSLFSGGVGEQYF. The CDR3 DNA follows: TGTGCCAGCAGCTTATTTAGCGGGGGGGTGGGCGAGCAGTACTTC.

Of note for this clone: Distinct nucleotide sequences in the sample also encode this CDR3. The chain employs TRBV4-1 and TRBJ1-2; 8 nucleotides agree with TRBD1. J was trimmed by 4 bases and V by 0 bases; bases with no gene match: 1. The CDR3 is made up of 14 amino acids. The germline V gene encodes CDR1 MGHRA and CDR2 YSYEKL. CDR3 sequence: CASSQDRGPYGYTF. CDR3 nucleotide sequence: TGCGCCAGCAGCCAAGACAGGGGGCCCTATGGCTACACCTTC.

The chain recombines TRBV10-2 with TRBJ1-1; maybe TRBD1 (5 bases). V lost 8 bases to trimming and J lost 0 bases, with 7 bases between them. CDR3 length: 12 residues. Germline V gives CDR1 WSHSY, CDR2 SAAADI. Here the CDR3 DNA reads TGCGCCAGCCGACAGATGAACACTGAAGCTTTCTTT. This encodes CASRQMNTEAFF.

The chain uses TRBV2 and TRBJ1-1; no clear D gene. The CDR3 length is 13 residues. The germline V gene encodes CDR1 SNHLY and CDR2 FYNNEI. Trimming removed 1 base from V and 0 bases from J, with 3 bases in between. CDR3 in amino acids: CASSEGVNTEAFF. The CDR3 DNA follows: TGTGCCAGCAGTGAAGGAGTGAACACTGAAGCTTTCTTT.

This clone was detected only once. The V call is TRBV6-5, the J call TRBJ2-3; TRBD2 matches at 11 bases. In germline, CDR1 is MNHEY, CDR2 SVGAGI. The junction had 3 bases not matched to a gene; V was cut back by 6 bases and J by 1 base. CDR3 length: 15 residues. The DNA of the CDR3 is TGTGCCAGCAGGATACTAGCGGGGGGCACAGATACGCAGTATTTT. This translates into CASRILAGGTDTQYF.

The chain employs TRBV3-1 (or the pseudogene TRBV3-2) and TRBJ1-2; possibly TRBD1 for D (5 bases). With 3 bases removed from V and 7 bases from J, the gap between germline ends came to 15 bases. The CDR3 contains 14 residues. From germline, CDR1 is LGHDT and CDR2 YNNKEL (reference sequence). CDR3 amino acids: CASSQGGTARGYTF. CDR3 in DNA: TGTGCCAGCAGCCAGGGAGGGACCGCCCGTGGCTACACCTTC.

V is TRBV5-1 and J is TRBJ1-4; 8 bases line up with TRBD1. The germline V gene encodes CDR1 SGHRS and CDR2 YFSETQ. This CDR3 contains 13 residues. With V trimmed by 4 bases and J by 8 bases, 4 bases remained unmatched. As DNA, the CDR3 is TGCGCCAGCAGCACAGGACAGGGAGAAAAACTGTTTTTT. It is translated as CASSTGQGEKLFF. Drawing the rest from reference TRBV5-1 and TRBJ1-4, the complete variable domain is KAGVTQTPRYLIKTRGQQVTLSCSPISGHRSVSWYQQTPGQGLQFLFEYFSETQRNKGNFPGRFSGRQFSNSRSEMNVSTLELGDSALYLCASSTGQGEKLFFGSGTQLSVL.

The rearrangement links TRBV2 to TRBJ1-2; 7 bases are shared with TRBD1. The CDR3 covers 12 residues. Looked up from germline, CDR1 is SNHLY and CDR2 is FYNNEI. Losses at the gene ends were 6 bases for V and 8 bases for J; bases not matched to a gene: 6. The CDR3 sequence: CASRDRVRGYTF. CDR3 sequence (DNA): TGTGCCAGCAGAGACAGGGTGAGGGGCTACACCTTC.

The CDR3 nucleotides read TGTGCCAGCAGCCCCGGGAATAACTATGGCTACACCTTC. It translates to CASSPGNNYGYTF. The rearrangement links TRBV7-3 to TRBJ1-2, with D unresolved. Trimming left V 5 bases short and J 1 base short, with 8 bases between. The CDR3 spans 13 residues. CDR1 is SGHTA, CDR2 FQGTGA, per germline.

The rearrangement joins TRBV3-1 (or the pseudogene TRBV3-2) to TRBJ2-3; D is perhaps TRBD1 (5 bases). V lost 8 bases, J lost 6 bases, and 9 bases lay in between. The germline V gene has CDR1 LGHDT and CDR2 YNNKEL (reference sequence). CDR3 size: 11 residues. The DNA of the CDR3 is TGTGCCAGCGCCCAGGGTGATACGCAGTATTTT. Translating gives CASAQGDTQYF.

The rearrangement links TRBV5-8 to TRBJ2-7; no firm D call. V was cut by 2 bases and J by 0 bases, with 12 bases left in between. CDR3 size: 15 residues. Germline CDR1 and CDR2: SGHTS and YDEGEE. CDR3 DNA: TGTGCCAGCAGCTTAGCGCCTACGGCCTCCTACGAGCAGTACTTC. Its protein is CASSLAPTASYEQYF.

CDR3 sequence (DNA): TGTGCCAGCAGTTGGGGAGATGAAAAACTGTTTTTT. Residues: CASSWGDEKLFF. The V call is TRBV2, the J call TRBJ1-4; unclear D gene. The CDR3 contains 12 residues. Trimming shortened V by 5 bases and J by 6 bases, and 7 bases separated the two germline ends. Germline CDR1 SNHLY, CDR2 FYNNEI. Filled out from reference TRBV2 and TRBJ1-4, the complete variable domain reads EPEVTQTPSHQVTQMGQEVILRCVPISNHLYFYWYRQILGQKVEFLVSFYNNEISEKSEIFDDQFSVERPDGSNFTLKIRSTKLEDSAMYFCASSWGDEKLFFGSGTQLSVL.